This passage covers 25 T cell receptor beta chains from one sample sequenced in a study of blood T cells in healthy people across ages. The second PCR ran roughly 6 to 12 cycles with a sample-barcoded 5' primer and J-beta primers. TCRdb re-called the 5' RACE reads with MiXCR, one entry per CDR3 protein. The data show around 800,000 distinct CDR3 sequences, with approximately 55% seen just once and roughly 40% held by the top ten. The specimen sequenced was blood. These receptors were collected from a man at least 80 years old in good health.

This chain joins TRBV27 and TRBJ1-4; D is undetermined. CDR3 length: 14 amino acids. Per germline, CDR1 MNHEY and CDR2 SMNVEV (reference sequence). Trimming took 6 bases from V and 2 from J, leaving 10 bases between them. CDR3 sequence: CASRGWGTNEKLFF. The CDR3 coding sequence is TGTGCCAGCAGGGGATGGGGTACTAATGAAAAACTGTTTTTT.

The genes are TRBV6-5 and TRBJ2-5, with D perhaps matching TRBD1 (5 bases). From germline, CDR1 is MNHEY and CDR2 SVGAGI. V was clipped by 0 bases and J by 1 base, with 6 bases between them. The CDR3 runs 14 residues. Here the CDR3 DNA reads TGTGCCAGCAGTTACTCGACAGCCCAAGAGACCCAGTACTTC. The encoded protein is CASSYSTAQETQYF.

The chain links TRBV6-5 to TRBJ2-1; weak D call: TRBD2 (6 bases). V was trimmed by 4 bases and J by 0 bases, leaving 13 bases between them. The germline V gene encodes CDR1 MNHEY and CDR2 SVGAGI. This CDR3 spans 16 amino acids. CDR3 protein: CASSFDPGGSYNEQFF. The CDR3 DNA reads as TGTGCCAGCAGTTTTGATCCCGGGGGCTCCTACAATGAGCAGTTCTTC.

V gene TRBV14 combines with J gene TRBJ1-4, with D uncertain. Trimming removed 0 bases from V and 4 bases from J, with 9 bases in between. The germline V gene has CDR1 SGHDN and CDR2 FVKESK. The length of the CDR3 is 15 residues. The CDR3 bases are TGTGCCAGCAGCCAAGATGCGGGGTATAATGAAAAACTGTTTTTT. Protein sequence: CASSQDAGYNEKLFF.

The chain couples TRBV11-3 to TRBJ2-7; D ambiguous. CDR3 length: 14 amino acids. V was shortened by 3 bases and J by 0 bases, with 9 bases between the two germline ends. Germline assignment: CDR1 SGHNT and CDR2 YENEEA. The CDR3 is CASSFGSNSYEQYF. The DNA of the CDR3 is TGTGCCAGCAGCTTTGGCAGCAACTCCTACGAGCAGTACTTC.

DNA of the CDR3: TGTGCCAGCAGTGAAGGCCTAGCGGGAAGAGTTGAGCAGTTCTTC. Translated: CASSEGLAGRVEQFF. V and J are TRBV6-4 and TRBJ2-1, with 9 nucleotides matching TRBD2. Germline CDR1 MRHNA, CDR2 SNTAGT. The V and J ends lost 3 bases and 9 bases, in that order; junction bases with no gene match: 9. The CDR3 length is 15 residues.

The chain employs TRBV6-6 and TRBJ2-1; possibly TRBD1 for D (6 bases). The CDR3 covers 13 residues. Trimming removed 5 bases at V and 10 bases at J, with 15 bases between. CDR1 and CDR2 (germline): MNHNY, SVGAGI (reference sequence). The CDR3 here is CASSKGTPSEQFF. The CDR3 DNA follows: TGTGCCAGCAGTAAGGGGACACCCTCCGAGCAGTTCTTC.

Here the CDR3 reads CASRERRTGFQETQYF. CDR3 nucleotide sequence: TGTGCCAGCAGAGAACGTCGGACAGGCTTCCAAGAGACCCAGTACTTC. The V call is TRBV7-8, the J call TRBJ2-5; 7 bases line up with TRBD1. The J segment lost 1 base and the V segment lost 6 bases, leaving 11 bases of the junction unmatched. CDR1 and CDR2 from the germline V gene are SGHVS and FQNEAQ. CDR3 size: 16 residues.

This clonotype was detected a few times. The V call is TRBV18, the J call TRBJ1-5; 7 positions match TRBD1. V shed 3 bases and J 1 base; nucleotides not matched to a gene: 9. CDR1 is KGHSH, CDR2 LQKENI, per germline. CDR3 size: 17 residues. The CDR3 DNA reads as TGTGCCAGCTCACCCTCCGGGGCCAGGGGGAGCAATCAGCCCCAGCATTTT. It specifies CASSPSGARGSNQPQHF.

V and J are TRBV21-1 and TRBJ1-4. TRBV21-1 is labeled a pseudogene. The CDR3 spans 10 residues. CDR3 residues: CASSPQVLFF. DNA of the CDR3: TGTGCCAGCAGCCCCCAGGTGCTGTTTTTT.

The chain is built from TRBV20-1 and TRBJ1-6; perhaps TRBD1 as D (5 bases). Trimming left V 3 bases short and J 11 bases short, with 23 bases between. Germline CDR1 and CDR2: DFQATT and SNEGSKA (reference sequence). The CDR3 has 16 residues. CDR3 protein: CSASKEGQWLIAPLHF. The CDR3 bases are TGCAGTGCTAGTAAAGAGGGGCAGTGGCTTATAGCACCCCTCCACTTT.

V usage is TRBV27 and J usage is TRBJ2-4; tentatively, D is TRBD1 (7 bases). Gene TRBJ2-7 matches the end of the DNA better, so the J call may be wrong. Germline assignment: CDR1 MNHEY and CDR2 SMNVEV (reference sequence). The CDR3 totals 17 residues. CDR3 sequence reads: CASSLSAGGLDFHEQYF. In nucleotides, the CDR3 is TGTGCCAGCAGTTTATCGGCAGGGGGGTTGGACTTCCACGAGCAGTACTTC.

The CDR3 protein is CASKSGTSGKDEQFF. Written as DNA, the CDR3 is TGTGCCAGCAAGTCCGGGACTAGCGGGAAAGATGAGCAGTTCTTC. The rearrangement joins TRBV6-2 or TRBV6-3 to TRBJ2-1, with 13 bases aligning to TRBD2. The length of the CDR3 is 15 residues. J gave up 8 bases and V 7 bases, and 8 bases lay outside the gene matches. From germline, CDR1 is MNHEY and CDR2 SVGEGT.

This clonotype was detected a few times. V usage is TRBV11-2 and J usage is TRBJ2-5; D is tentatively TRBD1 or TRBD2 (5 bases each). Trimming left V 3 bases short and J 11 bases short, with 19 bases between. Germline V lookup: CDR1 SGHAT, CDR2 FQNNGV. CDR3 length: 14 residues. This chain's CDR3 is CASSFGLGPWEQYF. Here the CDR3 DNA reads TGTGCCAGCAGCTTCGGACTGGGGCCTTGGGAGCAGTACTTC.

The J gene is TRBJ2-3, the V gene TRBV3-1, with 9 bases that match TRBD2. Unmatched junction bases numbered 12, after V lost 0 bases and J lost 5 bases. This CDR3 contains 18 residues. Germline values: CDR1 LGHDT, CDR2 YNNKEL (reference sequence). This chain's CDR3 is CASSQDVNGGLAGDTQYF. The CDR3 nucleotides are TGTGCCAGCAGCCAAGATGTAAATGGGGGACTAGCTGGAGATACGCAGTATTTT.

The V gene is TRBV6-1, the J gene TRBJ1-2; D ambiguous. With 3 bases removed from V and 4 bases from J, the gap between germline ends came to 6 bases. The CDR3 length is 12 residues. Germline CDR1 reads MNHNS; CDR2 reads SASEGT. CDR3 bases: TGTGCCAGCAGTGATACGATCTATGGCTACACCTTC. It encodes CASSDTIYGYTF.

Written as DNA, the CDR3 is TGTGCCAGCAGCCGAGGCACAGGTGAAGCTTTCTTT. Translating gives CASSRGTGEAFF. The chain has TRBV3-1 and TRBJ1-1; D possibly corresponds to TRBD1 (5 bases). The V gene lost 4 bases and the J gene lost 7 bases, with 10 bases spanning the gap. CDR3 length: 12 amino acids. Per the germline V gene, CDR1 is LGHDT and CDR2 is YNNKEL (reference sequence).

The chain is built from TRBV21-1 and TRBJ2-7; TRBD2 is the table's D call, not checked against the DNA. TRBV21-1 is a pseudogene segment. The CDR3 length is 16 residues. The CDR3 sequence is CASSKPKREGSYEQYF. In nucleotides, the CDR3 is TGTGCCAGCAGCAAACCGAAGCGGGAGGGCTCCTACGAGCAGTACTTC.

This clonotype was found a few times. The V call is TRBV20-1, the J call TRBJ2-1; 9 bases align to TRBD2. The V and J ends lost 5 bases and 3 bases, in that order; junction bases with no gene match: 5. Germline CDR1 and CDR2: DFQATT and SNEGSKA (reference sequence). The CDR3 is 14 amino acids. The DNA of the CDR3 is TGCAGTGCTGTAGGACTAGCGAACTACAATGAGCAGTTCTTC. Translated: CSAVGLANYNEQFF.

In its sample, this clonotype was seen a few times. The rearrangement uses TRBV29-1 and TRBJ1-2, with 8 bases identical to TRBD1. CDR1 is SQVTM, CDR2 ANQGSEA, per germline. The V gene end was trimmed by 3 bases and the J gene end by 6 bases; junction bases not matched to a gene: 6. The CDR3 spans 13 residues. This CDR3 reads CSVEGRGRNGYTF. The CDR3 DNA reads TGCAGCGTTGAGGGCAGGGGGCGTAATGGCTACACCTTC.

The chain employs TRBV20-1 and TRBJ2-3; the D is unclear. The CDR3 runs 15 residues. Germline V gives CDR1 DFQATT, CDR2 SNEGSKA (reference sequence). The ends were cut back, 2 bases at V and 14 bases at J, with 26 bases in the middle. The DNA for the CDR3 is TGCAGTGCTAGAAGGGCTTCGTCGAAGAACAGATACGCGTATTTT. Protein sequence: CSARRASSKNRYAYF.

CDR3: CASSLGRGQGFRNIQYF. The CDR3 DNA sequence: TGTGCCAGCAGCTTAGGGAGGGGTCAGGGGTTCCGAAACATTCAGTACTTC. J is TRBJ2-4 and V is TRBV7-2; perhaps D is TRBD1 or TRBD2 (6 bases each). Germline lookup yields CDR1 SGHTA and CDR2 FQGNSA. The CDR3 is made up of 17 amino acids. V lost 1 base and J 6 bases, leaving 19 bases between the germline ends.

This clonotype was observed a single time. A much larger clonotype is one base distant, so this may be a read error. The chain has TRBV29-1 and TRBJ2-7, with 7 bases identical to TRBD2. CDR1 is SQVTM, CDR2 ANQGSEA, per germline. CDR3 length: 12 residues. CDR3 DNA sequence: TGCGGCGTTGGGAGCGGGATCTACGAGCAGTACTTC. Translating gives CGVGSGIYEQYF.

This chain uses TRBV12-3 or TRBV12-4 with TRBJ2-3; D gene uncertain. The CDR3 has 12 residues. V lost 5 bases and J lost 14, with 17 bases in between. The CDR3 reads CASSPERIYAYF. For the CDR3, the DNA is TGTGCCAGCAGTCCGGAACGAATATACGCGTATTTT.

CDR3 sequence reads: CASSRRGSNSNQPQHF. In DNA, the CDR3 is TGTGCCAGCAGTCGAAGGGGATCAAATAGCAATCAGCCCCAGCATTTT. V usage is TRBV6-1 and J usage is TRBJ1-5, with TRBD1 as a possible D gene (5 bases). V dropped 5 bases and J dropped 0 bases, with 14 bases sitting between them. In germline, CDR1 is MNHNS, CDR2 SASEGT. The CDR3 is 16 residues long.